The rows below give T cell receptor beta chains drawn from one sample of a study of PD-L1 blockade in urothelial cancer. Repertoires were generated with immunoSEQ multiplex PCR, while TCRdb's copy carries only in-frame clones and drops some. Among roughly 17,000 clones listed, roughly 90% were seen once. This sample comprised PBMCs, obtained around atezolizumab (anti-PD-L1) treatment. The receptors come from a man aged 65 to 79 with urothelial cancer. Each CDR3 is given with its conserved first and last residue. The order of the fields is clone size, V gene, J gene, D gene, CDR3 DNA, CDR3 protein. The D gene is left open where the match is weak. Clone size appears in some rows only: once, few, many, or a class for an expanded clone.

abundance: once; v_gene: TRBV19; j_gene: TRBJ2-1; d_gene: -; CDR3nt: TGTGCCAGTAGTATTCAGGGGTTGTCCAATGAGCAGTTCTTC; CDR3aa: CASSIQGLSNEQFF
abundance: -; v_gene: TRBV7-9; j_gene: TRBJ2-1; d_gene: -; CDR3nt: TGTGCCAGCAGCTTAGCGTTAGCTGGCTACAATGAGCAGTTCTTC; CDR3aa: CASSLALAGYNEQFF
abundance: -; v_gene: TRBV28; j_gene: TRBJ2-5; d_gene: -; CDR3nt: TGTGCCAGCAGTCGGGATTTGGGCCAAGAGACCCAGTACTTC; CDR3aa: CASSRDLGQETQYF
abundance: -; v_gene: TRBV30; j_gene: TRBJ2-7; d_gene: -; CDR3nt: TGTGCCTGGAGTGGCGGGCCCGCGCACGAGCAGTACTTC; CDR3aa: CAWSGGPAHEQYF
abundance: -; v_gene: TRBV28; j_gene: TRBJ1-2; d_gene: -; CDR3nt: TGTGCCAGCAGACCTGACACGATTTATGGCTACACCTTC; CDR3aa: CASRPDTIYGYTF
abundance: -; v_gene: TRBV5-6; j_gene: TRBJ2-2; d_gene: -; CDR3nt: TGTGCCAGCAGACTGGTGCAGGGTACGGCCGGGGAGCTGTTTTTT; CDR3aa: CASRLVQGTAGELFF
abundance: -; v_gene: TRBV6-4; j_gene: TRBJ1-2; d_gene: TRBD1; CDR3nt: TGTGCCAGCAGTGACTGGGACAGGGGACATGATGGCTACACCTTC; CDR3aa: CASSDWDRGHDGYTF
abundance: -; v_gene: TRBV6-5; j_gene: TRBJ1-2; d_gene: -; CDR3nt: TGTGCCAGCAGTTACATGGGGGGCTATGGCTACACCTTC; CDR3aa: CASSYMGGYGYTF
abundance: -; v_gene: TRBV4-2; j_gene: TRBJ2-3; d_gene: -; CDR3nt: TGTGCCAGCAGCTCCGGGAGAGAGAGTACAGATACGCAGTATTTT; CDR3aa: CASSSGRESTDTQYF
abundance: few; v_gene: TRBV6-1; j_gene: TRBJ1-2; d_gene: -; CDR3nt: TGTGCCAGCAGTGAATCCGGAGGCCGAGGCGGCTACACCTTC; CDR3aa: CASSESGGRGGYTF
abundance: once; v_gene: TRBV5-6; j_gene: TRBJ1-3; d_gene: -; CDR3nt: TGTGCCAGCAGCTTTCGGGTGGCCCTCTCTGGAAACACCATATATTTT; CDR3aa: CASSFRVALSGNTIYF
abundance: -; v_gene: TRBV6-5; j_gene: TRBJ2-1; d_gene: -; CDR3nt: TGTGCCAGCAGTACGTTCGGGACCTACAATGAGCAGTTCTTC; CDR3aa: CASSTFGTYNEQFF
abundance: -; v_gene: TRBV2; j_gene: TRBJ1-1; d_gene: TRBD1; CDR3nt: TGTGCCAGCAGTGGACAGGGGGTAAGGGCTTTCTTT; CDR3aa: CASSGQGVRAFF
abundance: -; v_gene: TRBV10-3; j_gene: TRBJ2-5; d_gene: -; CDR3nt: TGTGCCATCAGTGAGGGCGGGGAGACCCAGTACTTC; CDR3aa: CAISEGGETQYF
abundance: -; v_gene: TRBV5-6; j_gene: TRBJ2-4; d_gene: TRBD1; CDR3nt: TGTGCCAGCAGCTTGGACAGGACAGGGTTCATTCAGTACTTC; CDR3aa: CASSLDRTGFIQYF
abundance: -; v_gene: TRBV7-2; j_gene: TRBJ2-2; d_gene: -; CDR3nt: TGTGTCATCCTTGGGGGGACCGGGGAGCTGTTTTTT; CDR3aa: CVILGGTGELFF
abundance: -; v_gene: TRBV6-5; j_gene: TRBJ1-4; d_gene: -; CDR3nt: TGTGCCAGCAGTCCAGGCTCAGCCCCTAATGAAAAACTGTTTTTT; CDR3aa: CASSPGSAPNEKLFF
abundance: -; v_gene: TRBV7-6; j_gene: TRBJ2-6; d_gene: -; CDR3nt: TGTGCCAGCAGCTTAGCCCACGGCTCTGGGGCCAACGTCCTGACTTTC; CDR3aa: CASSLAHGSGANVLTF
abundance: -; v_gene: TRBV6-5; j_gene: TRBJ2-5; d_gene: TRBD2; CDR3nt: TGTGCCAGCAGTTACCCGACTAGCGGGGGGTTAGAGACCCAGTACTTC; CDR3aa: CASSYPTSGGLETQYF
abundance: -; v_gene: TRBV2; j_gene: TRBJ2-1; d_gene: TRBD2; CDR3nt: TGTGCCAGCTCAGCGGGGGCGTACAATGAGCAGTTCTTC; CDR3aa: CASSAGAYNEQFF
abundance: -; v_gene: TRBV10-2; j_gene: TRBJ1-1; d_gene: -; CDR3nt: TGCGCCAGCAGGGCCGTGGAGACTGCGAACACTGAAGCTTTCTTT; CDR3aa: CASRAVETANTEAFF
abundance: -; v_gene: TRBV18; j_gene: TRBJ1-5; d_gene: TRBD1; CDR3nt: TGTGCCAGCCGGAAGGACAGGAATAGCAATCAGCCCCAGCATTTT; CDR3aa: CASRKDRNSNQPQHF
abundance: -; v_gene: TRBV6-6; j_gene: TRBJ1-6; d_gene: TRBD1; CDR3nt: TGTGCCAGCAGTCCACCCGCCGGGGACAGGGGTGCACCCCTCCACTTT; CDR3aa: CASSPPAGDRGAPLHF
abundance: -; v_gene: TRBV11-2; j_gene: TRBJ2-6; d_gene: -; CDR3nt: TGTGCCAGCAGCTTATTCTTCCGGGGAAGCTCTGGGGCCAACGTCCTGACTTTC; CDR3aa: CASSLFFRGSSGANVLTF
abundance: few; v_gene: TRBV4-1; j_gene: TRBJ2-1; d_gene: TRBD1; CDR3nt: TGCGCCAGCAGCCGCTACGGGACAGGGGGAAAGAATGAGCAGTTCTTC; CDR3aa: CASSRYGTGGKNEQFF
abundance: -; v_gene: TRBV30; j_gene: TRBJ1-2; d_gene: -; CDR3nt: TGTGCCTGGAGTGTAGAAGTCAGATACCTTAACTATGGCTACACCTTC; CDR3aa: CAWSVEVRYLNYGYTF